These 22 T cell receptor beta chains were sequenced from one sample in a study of STAT3 mutations in large granular lymphocyte leukemia. These receptors' antigens are unknown. General study points: At least one immunodominant TCR beta clonotype appeared in every T-cell large granular lymphocyte leukemia patient.

Clones were sequenced by immunoSEQ multiplex PCR, and TCRdb holds only the in-frame ones, with some missing. The data hold several thousand clones, with roughly 59% observed a single time. Sequenced sample: peripheral blood mononuclear cells. Receptors were obtained from a boy aged 5 to 17 with T-cell large granular lymphocyte leukemia. Some clones in this sample may be carry-over from other donors' samples.

V usage is TRBV25-1 and J usage is TRBJ1-2; a weak D match, TRBD1 (6 bases). The CDR3 spans 14 residues. V was pared by 4 bases and J by 2 bases, with 11 bases between. Per germline, CDR1 MGHDK and CDR2 SYGVNS. The CDR3 DNA is TGTGCCAGCAGTGGGACAGTGACCAACTATGGCTACACCTTC. As protein: CASSGTVTNYGYTF.

This clone came up a few times. The chain links TRBV13 to TRBJ1-6, with a possible D match to TRBD1 (6 bases). From germline, CDR1 is PRHDT and CDR2 FYEKMQ (reference sequence). V was pared by 5 bases and J by 5 bases, with 10 bases between. The CDR3 has 14 amino acids. The DNA for the CDR3 is TGTGCCAGCAGCCAACAGGGCCATAATTCACCCCTCCACTTT. Amino acid sequence: CASSQQGHNSPLHF.

This sequence joins TRBV7-9 and TRBJ2-3; D not resolved. The CDR3 is 13 amino acids. The germline gives CDR1 SEHNR, CDR2 FQNEAQ (reference sequence). Trimming took off 2 bases at V and 3 bases at J, with 6 bases between the two ends. As DNA, the CDR3 is TGTGCCAGCAGCTTAACGGCGACAGATACGCAGTATTTT. Translation gives CASSLTATDTQYF.

V gene TRBV2 combines with J gene TRBJ1-2; D unclear. CDR3 length: 14 residues. Germline CDR1 SNHLY, CDR2 FYNNEI. Trimming removed 1 base at V and 6 bases at J, with 12 bases between. The CDR3: CASSEVLGRDGYTF. The CDR3 DNA is TGTGCCAGCAGTGAAGTTCTGGGGAGAGATGGCTACACCTTC.

In this sample, this clone turned up a few times. The J gene is TRBJ2-7, the V gene TRBV29-1; TRBD1 agrees at 8 bases. The CDR3 covers 11 residues. V lost 4 bases, J lost 6 bases, and 2 bases stayed unmatched. Germline V gene lookup returns CDR1 SQVTM and CDR2 ANQGSEA. The CDR3 DNA reads as TGCAGCGTTGGGACAGGGATCGAGCAGTACTTC. Its translation: CSVGTGIEQYF.

This clone was observed a handful of times. The V and J genes are TRBV5-4 and TRBJ1-2; possibly TRBD1 for D (5 bases). Per germline, CDR1 SGHNT and CDR2 YYREEE (reference sequence). The CDR3 extends over 12 amino acids. V lost 4 bases and J lost 10, with 14 bases in between. The chain's CDR3 is CASSPRDGSYTF. For the CDR3, the DNA is TGTGCCAGCAGCCCGCGGGACGGTTCCTACACCTTC.

This clone was counted between two and nine times. This chain joins TRBV7-9 and TRBJ1-1; D uncertain. Germline V gene data show CDR1 as SEHNR and CDR2 as FQNEAQ (reference sequence). V was clipped by 1 base and J by 5 bases, with 14 bases between them. The CDR3 extends over 15 amino acids. Here the CDR3 reads CASSLVGPYTTEAFF. CDR3 nucleotides: TGTGCCAGCAGCTTAGTTGGTCCCTACACGACTGAAGCTTTCTTT.

This clone occurred a few times. The V gene is TRBV2, the J gene TRBJ2-7; D is unresolved. The germline CDR1 and CDR2 sequences are SNHLY and FYNNEI. The V end lost 6 bases, the J end lost 6 bases, and 21 bases lay between the germline ends. This CDR3 has 15 amino acids. The DNA of the CDR3 is TGTGCCAGCAGATTTCAGGCGATCGTATCGGGCGAGCAGTACTTC. Its translation is CASRFQAIVSGEQYF.

The chain couples TRBV5-1 to TRBJ1-4; 7 nucleotides align to TRBD1. The V segment lost 4 bases and the J segment 4 bases; nucleotides outside the gene matches: 7. CDR3 size: 15 residues. CDR1 SGHRS and CDR2 YFSETQ come from the germline V gene. The CDR3 bases are TGCGCCAGCAGCGTCCGGGGACAGAATAATGAAAAACTGTTTTTT. It translates to CASSVRGQNNEKLFF.

The V call is TRBV6-6, the J call TRBJ2-7; 7 bases are shared with TRBD2. V shed 2 bases, J shed 4 bases, and the junction held 8 bases outside the gene matches. Germline lookup yields CDR1 MNHNY and CDR2 SVGAGI (reference sequence). This CDR3 is 15 amino acids long. In nucleotides, the CDR3 is TGTGCCAGCAGTTACGCGGCGGGAGCAAGTTACGAGCAGTACTTC. As protein: CASSYAAGASYEQYF.

CDR3 nucleotides: TGTGCCAGCTCACCGACAGGTTTCAGGGCCGAGCAGTACTTC. It encodes CASSPTGFRAEQYF. The chain employs TRBV18 and TRBJ2-7; possibly TRBD1 for D (6 bases). This CDR3 has 14 residues. V gave up 3 bases and J gave up 6 bases, with 15 bases separating them. Per germline, CDR1 KGHSH and CDR2 LQKENI.

The chain couples TRBV14 to TRBJ1-3, with D unresolved. CDR1 SGHDN and CDR2 FVKESK come from the germline V gene. Trimming removed 1 base at V and 0 bases at J, with 10 bases between. This CDR3 has 16 amino acids. CDR3 coding DNA: TGTGCCAGCAGCCAAGTTCCCGGCTACTCTGGAAACACCATATATTTT. It translates to CASSQVPGYSGNTIYF.

CDR3 residues: CASSTVAGRFSSTDTQYF. The CDR3 region has the DNA TGTGCCAGCTCAACCGTAGCGGGGAGGTTCTCTAGCACAGATACGCAGTATTTT. This chain links TRBV18 with TRBJ2-3; 8 bases align to TRBD2. Germline V gives CDR1 KGHSH, CDR2 LQKENI. The CDR3 runs to 18 residues. Germline trimming cut 5 bases from V and 0 bases from J; bases unmatched to any gene: 13. Complete variable domain (other parts from reference TRBV18 and TRBJ2-3): NAGVMQNPRHLVRRRGQEARLRCSPMKGHSHVYWYRQLPEEGLKFMVYLQKENIIDESGMPKERFSAEFPKEGPSILRIQQVVRGDSAAYFCASSTVAGRFSSTDTQYFGPGTRLTVL.

This clone appeared a few times. The rearrangement joins TRBV18 to TRBJ1-2, with D perhaps TRBD1 (6 bases). The CDR3 totals 13 residues. Trimming stripped 9 bases from V and 3 bases from J, with 14 bases between. Germline CDR1 KGHSH, CDR2 LQKENI. CDR3 residues: CASSMTGDYGYTF. The CDR3 DNA sequence: TGTGCCAGTTCCATGACAGGCGACTATGGCTACACCTTC.

The J gene is TRBJ1-6, the V gene TRBV6-5; 8 nucleotides align to TRBD1. The CDR3 has 16 amino acids. Per the germline V gene, CDR1 is MNHEY and CDR2 is SVGAGI. V trimming: 2 bases; J trimming: 10 bases; junction bases outside the gene matches: 10. CDR3 bases: TGTGCCAGCAGTTACGCCTCACCAGGGGGCGGATCACCCCTCCACTTT. Its translation: CASSYASPGGGSPLHF.

The chain combines TRBV5-6 with TRBJ1-6, with 7 nucleotides matching TRBD1. The trim removed 4 bases at V and 6 bases at J, leaving 13 bases unmatched. Germline CDR1 SGHDT, CDR2 YYEEEE. CDR3 length: 17 amino acids. DNA of the CDR3: TGTGCCAGCAGCGGGGACAGCCTCGGGGGGATTAATTCACCCCTCCACTTT. Residues: CASSGDSLGGINSPLHF.

This clone was seen a few times. The chain uses TRBV4-2 and TRBJ2-5, with a possible D match to TRBD2 (6 bases). The germline V gene has CDR1 LGHNA and CDR2 YNFKEQ. The CDR3 loop spans 15 amino acids. Trimming removed 3 bases at V and 4 bases at J, with 15 bases between. CDR3 nucleotides: TGTGCCAGCAGCCAGCCACCCGGGGGTGGAGAGACCCAGTACTTC. It codes for CASSQPPGGGETQYF.

The rearrangement links TRBV12-5 to TRBJ2-7, with D maybe TRBD1 (6 bases). The CDR3 length is 15 residues. The germline CDR1 and CDR2 sequences are LGHNT and FRNRAP. Trimming took off 0 bases at V and 6 bases at J, with 15 bases between the two ends. The CDR3: CASGLVLSGAGEQYF. The CDR3 DNA reads TGTGCTAGTGGTTTGGTACTTTCAGGGGCCGGCGAGCAGTACTTC.

This sequence joins TRBV30 and TRBJ1-1; D gene unclear. V was pared by 1 base and J by 9 bases, with 9 bases between. Germline V gene data show CDR1 as GTSNPN and CDR2 as SVGIG (reference sequence). The CDR3 runs 11 residues. The CDR3 sequence: CAWSERIQAFF. The CDR3, as DNA: TGTGCCTGGAGTGAGCGGATCCAAGCTTTCTTT. Complete variable domain (other parts from reference TRBV30 and TRBJ1-1): SQTIHQWPATLVQPVGSPLSLECTVEGTSNPNLYWYRQAAGRGLQLLFYSVGIGQISSEVPQNLSASRPQDRQFILSSKKLLLSDSGFYLCAWSERIQAFFGQGTRLTVV.

V gene TRBV5-5 combines with J gene TRBJ2-1, with D perhaps matching TRBD1 (6 bases). Deletions cut 4 bases from V and 8 bases from J, with 19 bases between. The CDR3 is 15 amino acids. Germline V lookup: CDR1 SGHKS, CDR2 YYEKEE (reference sequence). CDR3 in amino acids: CASSTRGQFTYEQFF. The DNA for the CDR3 is TGTGCCAGCAGCACTCGAGGACAGTTTACCTATGAGCAGTTCTTC.

This clone was recorded a few times. V usage is TRBV5-1 and J usage is TRBJ2-5; 12 bases fit TRBD1. Germline-derived CDR1 and CDR2 are SGHRS and YFSETQ. This CDR3 has 16 residues. Losses at the gene ends were 0 bases for V and 5 bases for J; bases not matched to a gene: 5. The CDR3 spells CASSLDPGQGAETQYF. The CDR3 DNA follows: TGCGCCAGCAGCTTGGACCCGGGACAGGGGGCGGAGACCCAGTACTTC.

This chain uses TRBV27 with TRBJ2-5; weak D call: TRBD2 (5 bases). Per the germline V gene, CDR1 is MNHEY and CDR2 is SMNVEV (reference sequence). V dropped 5 bases and J dropped 4 bases, with 17 bases sitting between them. The CDR3 consists of 15 residues. The chain's CDR3 is CASSRISQEGETQYF. Here the CDR3 DNA reads TGTGCCAGCAGTAGGATTAGCCAAGAGGGAGAGACCCAGTACTTC.